This TCR beta chain emerged from a study of synovial regulatory T cells in juvenile arthritis. Findings of the study overall: Synovial Tregs shared more CDR3 sequences with iaTregs than other blood Tregs.

A note on this clone: Its antigen remains unknown.

Measured with immunoSEQ multiplex PCR; TCRdb has only the in-frame clones, and not every one. The listing records roughly 7,300 clones. Donors were over ten juvenile idiopathic arthritis patients with active disease. This CDR3 contains 12 residues. The DNA sequence is not available. Germline values: CDR1 SGHRS, CDR2 YFSETQ. This TCR derives from a donor aged 2-30 years with juvenile idiopathic arthritis. The chain couples TRBV5-1 to TRBJ2-5; without DNA, the TCRdb call of TRBD1 cannot be checked. Source material: Treg cells from blood. Subset given: remaining (HLA-DR-negative) circulating blood Treg cells. The CDR3 reads CASSTGEETQYF.